One and the same sample provided the 30 T cell receptor beta chains below, sequenced in a study of chemoradiotherapy in HPV16-positive cancers. TCRdb's copy holds only in-frame clones and misses some; the assay was immunoSEQ multiplex PCR. The sample lists about 8,700 clones; under 80% were seen once. The sample was acquired from a patient who underwent chemoradiotherapy. These receptors originate from a human donor with HPV-associated anogenital cancer.

This clone appeared a single time. CDR3 amino acids: CASSSSGAQPYEQYF. The CDR3 nucleotides read TGTGCCAGCAGTTCCTCAGGGGCGCAGCCCTACGAGCAGTACTTC. The V call is TRBV27, the J call TRBJ2-7, with D maybe TRBD1 (6 bases). The CDR3 consists of 15 residues. The V gene lost 4 bases and the J gene lost 2 bases, with 15 bases spanning the gap. The germline CDR1 and CDR2 sequences are MNHEY and SMNVEV (reference sequence).

This sequence joins TRBV27 and TRBJ1-2; D is perhaps TRBD1 (5 bases). Trimming left V 6 bases short and J 7 bases short, with 15 bases between. The CDR3 has 13 residues. CDR1 is MNHEY and CDR2 is SMNVEV in the germline V gene (reference sequence). The CDR3 reads CASSLREGLGYTF. As DNA, the CDR3 is TGTGCCAGCAGCCTCAGGGAAGGGCTTGGCTACACCTTC.

The chain employs TRBV5-4 and TRBJ2-1; D possibly uses TRBD1 or TRBD2 (5 bases each). Germline assignment: CDR1 SGHNT and CDR2 YYREEE (reference sequence). V shed 0 bases and J shed 8 bases, with 15 bases lying between them. This CDR3 spans 15 amino acids. CDR3 in DNA: TGTGCCAGCAGCTTGGCGGGGCCTAGCATCGATGAGCAGTTCTTC. It codes for CASSLAGPSIDEQFF.

The gene calls are TRBV20-1 and TRBJ1-1, with D unclear. V gave up 4 bases and J gave up 3 bases, with 3 bases separating them. The CDR3 consists of 10 residues. Germline values: CDR1 DFQATT, CDR2 SNEGSKA (reference sequence). The CDR3 loop is CSAKYTEAFF. CDR3 sequence (DNA): TGCAGTGCTAAATACACTGAAGCTTTCTTT.

This clone was recorded only once. The V and J genes are TRBV21-1 and TRBJ2-7; the table calls TRBD2, which could not be checked here. TRBV21-1 is marked as a pseudogene. This CDR3 has 17 residues. In DNA form, the CDR3 reads TGTGCCAGCAGCAAGCGTCTAGCGGGAGAGGGGACCTACGAGCAGTACTTC. Its translation is CASSKRLAGEGTYEQYF.

V and J are TRBV27 and TRBJ2-3; the D gene is possibly TRBD2 (6 bases). Looked up from germline, CDR1 is MNHEY and CDR2 is SMNVEV (reference sequence). The CDR3 covers 14 residues. V lost 1 base and J lost 3, with 8 bases in between. DNA for the CDR3: TGTGCCAGCAGTTTATACGGGGGAACAGATACGCAGTATTTT. Residues: CASSLYGGTDTQYF.

V is TRBV28 and J is TRBJ2-6, with a possible D match to TRBD2 (5 bases). The CDR3 loop spans 15 amino acids. The V gene lost 5 bases and the J gene lost 0 bases, with 8 bases spanning the gap. CDR1 and CDR2 (germline): MDHEN, SYDVKM. The DNA for the CDR3 is TGTGCCAGCAGTCCGGGAATCTCTGGGGCCAACGTCCTGACTTTC. It yields the protein CASSPGISGANVLTF. Full variable domain (missing parts from reference TRBV28 and TRBJ2-6): DVKVTQSSRYLVKRTGEKVFLECVQDMDHENMFWYRQDPGLGLRLIYFSYDVKMKEKGDIPEGYSVSREKKERFSLILESASTNQTSMYLCASSPGISGANVLTFGAGSRLTVL.

The chain combines TRBV4-3 with TRBJ2-1; 13 bases fit TRBD2. Germline lookup yields CDR1 LGHNA and CDR2 YSLEER. J gave up 5 bases and V 4 bases, and 8 bases lay outside the gene matches. CDR3 length: 17 amino acids. The CDR3 nucleotides are TGCGCCAGCAGCCTAGATACGACTAGCGGGAGGAACAATGAGCAGTTCTTC. It translates to CASSLDTTSGRNNEQFF.

This clone was seen a few times. The chain joins TRBV5-1 to TRBJ1-2, with D perhaps TRBD1 (5 bases). V lost 0 bases and J 4 bases, leaving 13 bases between the germline ends. Per the germline V gene, CDR1 is SGHRS and CDR2 is YFSETQ. The CDR3 is 15 amino acids. CDR3 amino acids: CASSLAPEGSYGYTF. For the CDR3, the DNA is TGCGCCAGCAGCTTGGCCCCGGAGGGGAGCTATGGCTACACCTTC.

The genes are TRBV7-6 and TRBJ1-4; D perhaps matches TRBD1 (5 bases). Trimming shortened V by 4 bases and J by 8 bases, and 20 bases separated the two germline ends. Per the germline V gene, CDR1 is SGHVS and CDR2 is FNYEAQ. The CDR3 totals 16 residues. CDR3 DNA: TGTGCCAGCAGCTCGTCTACTGGGGCGGGTGACGAAAAACTGTTTTTT. Translated, it gives CASSSSTGAGDEKLFF.

A single count supports this clone. This chain uses TRBV5-5 with TRBJ2-7; the match to TRBD1 covers 8 bases. Germline CDR1 reads SGHKS; CDR2 reads YYEKEE (reference sequence). V dropped 5 bases and J dropped 5; count of bases not matched to a gene: 9. This CDR3 is built from 14 residues. Here the CDR3 DNA reads TGTGCCAGCAGTACGGACAGGGTTGCCCACGAGCAGTACTTC. Translated: CASSTDRVAHEQYF.

The chain recombines TRBV5-1 with TRBJ2-3; 10 positions agree with TRBD2. Germline CDR1 SGHRS, CDR2 YFSETQ. This CDR3 is built from 16 residues. V gave up 0 bases and J gave up 6 bases; unmatched junction bases: 7. The CDR3 loop is CASSLDLSGGVDTQYF. CDR3 DNA: TGCGCCAGCAGCTTGGATCTAAGCGGGGGGGTGGATACGCAGTATTTT.

J is TRBJ1-4 and V is TRBV6-4, with D hard to call. V shed 4 bases and J shed 1 base, with 7 bases lying between them. The germline gives CDR1 MRHNA, CDR2 SNTAGT. This CDR3 contains 14 residues. CDR3 region: CASSVEVTNEKLFF. Written as DNA, the CDR3 is TGTGCCAGCAGTGTTGAGGTAACTAATGAAAAACTGTTTTTT.

The V and J genes are TRBV5-1 and TRBJ2-6; D gene unclear. The germline V and J ends were trimmed by 0 bases and 2 bases, with 12 bases remaining between them. Germline CDR1 reads SGHRS; CDR2 reads YFSETQ. The CDR3 extends over 17 amino acids. CDR3 nucleotide sequence: TGCGCCAGCAGCTTGGGCGGCACCTCCCCTGGGGCCAACGTCCTGACTTTC. This translates into CASSLGGTSPGANVLTF.

The V call is TRBV5-8, the J call TRBJ1-3; perhaps TRBD1 as D (5 bases). The ends were cut back, 2 bases at V and 0 bases at J, with 9 bases in the middle. The length of the CDR3 is 15 residues. Germline CDR1 reads SGHTS; CDR2 reads YDEGEE. CDR3 amino acids: CASSLQVNSGNTIYF. The CDR3 DNA sequence: TGTGCCAGCAGCTTACAGGTTAACTCTGGAAACACCATATATTTT.

The rearrangement links TRBV5-5 to TRBJ2-7; 7 bases are a match to TRBD1. Germline assignment: CDR1 SGHKS and CDR2 YYEKEE (reference sequence). The V gene end was trimmed by 5 bases and the J gene end by 3 bases; junction bases not matched to a gene: 5. The length of the CDR3 is 13 residues. CDR3 sequence: CASSTGDGYEQYF. The CDR3 DNA reads TGTGCCAGCAGTACAGGGGACGGCTACGAGCAGTACTTC.

V is TRBV4-1 and J is TRBJ1-1, with a possible D match to TRBD1 (6 bases). Germline V gene data show CDR1 as MGHRA and CDR2 as YSYEKL. This CDR3 has 15 amino acids. V lost 4 bases and J lost 1, with 13 bases in between. CDR3 sequence (DNA): TGCGCCAGCAGCCGGGGAGTGGACAGGAACACTGAAGCTTTCTTT. Residues: CASSRGVDRNTEAFF.

This clone was seen just once. The chain carries TRBV7-9 and TRBJ2-3; TRBD2 agrees at 8 bases. The CDR3 is made up of 15 amino acids. Per germline, CDR1 SEHNR and CDR2 FQNEAQ (reference sequence). J was trimmed by 0 bases and V by 5 bases; bases with no gene match: 4. The CDR3 coding sequence is TGTGCCAGCAGCAGCAAGCGGGAGAGCACAGATACGCAGTATTTT. Translating gives CASSSKRESTDTQYF.

The chain couples TRBV6-1 to TRBJ1-5; D unclear. The length of the CDR3 is 12 residues. With 1 base removed from V and 2 bases from J, the gap between germline ends came to 0 bases. Germline V CDR1 and CDR2: MNHNS, SASEGT. In nucleotides, the CDR3 is TGTGCCAGCAGTGAAGGCAATCAGCCCCAGCATTTT. Amino acids: CASSEGNQPQHF.

V usage is TRBV5-1 and J usage is TRBJ2-5; D possibly corresponds to TRBD2 (7 bases). Deletions cut 6 bases from V and 2 bases from J, with 17 bases between. Germline CDR1 reads SGHRS; CDR2 reads YFSETQ. This CDR3 region has 15 residues. In DNA, the CDR3 is TGCGCCAGCACCGATGGGAGGGGGAGGCAAGAGACCCAGTACTTC. This gives the protein CASTDGRGRQETQYF.

This chain uses TRBV4-2 with TRBJ1-1; tentatively, D is TRBD1 (5 bases). The V end lost 4 bases, the J end lost 1 base, and 7 bases lay between the germline ends. The length of the CDR3 is 13 residues. Germline-derived CDR1 and CDR2 are LGHNA and YNFKEQ. The CDR3 DNA reads as TGTGCCAGCAGCCCTCAGGGGAACACTGAAGCTTTCTTT. Amino acid sequence: CASSPQGNTEAFF.

There are a few counts of this clone. The chain recombines TRBV30 with TRBJ1-1; D is undetermined. V lost 0 bases and J 0 bases, leaving 14 bases between the germline ends. The CDR3 is 16 amino acids. Germline assignment: CDR1 GTSNPN and CDR2 SVGIG (reference sequence). The CDR3 is CAWSVRVGRLNTEAFF. CDR3 sequence (DNA): TGTGCCTGGAGTGTACGAGTCGGCAGATTGAACACTGAAGCTTTCTTT.

The chain carries TRBV27 and TRBJ2-3; a weak D match, TRBD2 (6 bases). CDR3 size: 17 residues. The V gene's germline CDR1 is MNHEY and CDR2 SMNVEV (reference sequence). Deletions cut 1 base from V and 4 bases from J, with 18 bases between. CDR3 residues: CASSLWGDWRGSDTQYF. The CDR3, as DNA: TGTGCCAGCAGTTTATGGGGGGACTGGAGAGGTTCAGATACGCAGTATTTT.

The chain combines TRBV7-3 with TRBJ2-5; 9 bases map to TRBD2. The germline gives CDR1 SGHTA, CDR2 FQGTGA. This CDR3 contains 16 residues. The V segment lost 0 bases and the J segment 4 bases; nucleotides outside the gene matches: 6. The CDR3 spells CASSLTAGGPLETQYF. Written as DNA, the CDR3 is TGTGCCAGCAGCTTAACGGCGGGAGGGCCGTTAGAGACCCAGTACTTC. The full variable domain, with the rest looked up from reference TRBV7-3 and TRBJ2-5, is GAGVSQTPSNKVTEKGKYVELRCDPISGHTALYWYRQSLGQGPEFLIYFQGTGAADDSGLPNDRFFAVRPEGSVSTLKIQRTERGDSAVYLCASSLTAGGPLETQYFGPGTRLLVL.

The V and J genes are TRBV7-9 and TRBJ2-7; TRBD2 might be the D (6 bases). CDR3 length: 14 amino acids. From germline, CDR1 is SEHNR and CDR2 FQNEAQ (reference sequence). V gave up 4 bases and J gave up 4 bases, with 14 bases separating them. The CDR3: CASSSRERAYEQYF. The DNA for the CDR3 is TGTGCCAGCAGCTCCCGGGAGAGGGCTTACGAGCAGTACTTC.

J is TRBJ2-1 and V is TRBV18; TRBD1 agrees at 9 bases. CDR3 length: 15 amino acids. The V gene end was trimmed by 6 bases and the J gene end by 8 bases; junction bases not matched to a gene: 11. Germline CDR1 reads KGHSH; CDR2 reads LQKENI. The CDR3 is CASSVQGATSDEQFF. The CDR3 nucleotides read TGTGCCAGCTCTGTACAGGGGGCAACGTCGGATGAGCAGTTCTTC.

The chain couples TRBV5-1 to TRBJ1-2; TRBD1 matches 7 bases. V was clipped by 3 bases and J by 4 bases; unmatched bases: 9. CDR1 and CDR2 from the germline V gene are SGHRS and YFSETQ. This CDR3 has 15 amino acids. Here the CDR3 DNA reads TGCGCCAGCAGCTCCCGCGGGGACAGCCGCTATGGCTACACCTTC. This sequence encodes CASSSRGDSRYGYTF. The complete variable domain, with remaining parts taken from reference TRBV5-1 and TRBJ1-2, reads KAGVTQTPRYLIKTRGQQVTLSCSPISGHRSVSWYQQTPGQGLQFLFEYFSETQRNKGNFPGRFSGRQFSNSRSEMNVSTLELGDSALYLCASSSRGDSRYGYTFGSGTRLTVV.

The V and J genes are TRBV28 and TRBJ2-7; 9 bases align to TRBD1. CDR1 and CDR2 (germline): MDHEN, SYDVKM. Unmatched junction bases numbered 12, after V lost 7 bases and J lost 5 bases. The length of the CDR3 is 15 residues. The CDR3 bases are TGTGCCAGCATCAAACAGGGGGCCCCTAGGAACGAGCAGTACTTC. Translation: CASIKQGAPRNEQYF. Supplemented by reference TRBV28 and TRBJ2-7, the full variable domain reads DVKVTQSSRYLVKRTGEKVFLECVQDMDHENMFWYRQDPGLGLRLIYFSYDVKMKEKGDIPEGYSVSREKKERFSLILESASTNQTSMYLCASIKQGAPRNEQYFGPGTRLTVT.

V is TRBV5-1 and J is TRBJ2-5; TRBD2 aligns across 11 bases. The better agreement between TRBJ2-7 and the DNA end casts doubt on the J call. In germline, CDR1 is SGHRS, CDR2 YFSETQ. CDR3 length equals 15 residues. This CDR3 reads CASSLGLAGNYEQYF. CDR3 sequence (DNA): TGCGCCAGCAGCTTGGGACTAGCGGGAAACTACGAGCAGTACTTC.

The chain employs TRBV28 and TRBJ1-2; D gene unclear. The CDR3 has 13 amino acids. V gave up 6 bases and J gave up 7 bases, with 15 bases separating them. CDR1 MDHEN and CDR2 SYDVKM come from the germline V gene. This CDR3 is CASRGGEGRGYTF. CDR3 sequence (DNA): TGTGCCAGCAGGGGAGGTGAGGGTCGTGGCTACACCTTC.